The present TCR beta chain was sequenced within a study of blood T cell repertoires in COVID-19. Background on the study: Italy, Spain and the United States were the sources of the convalescent and acute COVID-19 samples. The analysed material was cDNA or gDNA that came from T cells, B-cell-depleted T cells, or PBMCs.

As processed by the authors: How many nucleated cells were present was estimated from reference gene primer amplification. Clones were read by immunoSEQ multiplex PCR, and TCRdb kept only the in-frame ones, dropping some. The V and J calls and clone size are taken from that table; D and trimming were inferred from the DNA. The table includes fewer than 300,000 clones, around 90% detected once. This receptor was taken from a woman aged 30 to 39 with acute or convalescent COVID-19. What was sequenced was peripheral blood.

CDR3: CASSQHREYTGELFF. The CDR3 nucleotides are TGTGCCAGCAGCCAACACAGGGAGTACACCGGGGAGCTGTTTTTT. This chain links TRBV6-5 with TRBJ2-2; possibly TRBD1 for D (6 bases). Germline values: CDR1 MNHEY, CDR2 SVGAGI. Trimming left V 6 bases short and J 3 bases short, with 14 bases between. The CDR3 length is 15 residues.